Reported below is one T cell receptor beta chain. The antigen is unknown. Sorted-subset replicate PCR reactions were performed with about 200 ng DNA, corresponding to tens of thousands of T cell genomes. Repertoires were generated with immunoSEQ multiplex PCR, while TCRdb's copy carries only in-frame clones and drops some. Among about 1.1 million clones listed, 77% were seen once. This specimen belongs to a study of shared clonotypes between healthy human individuals. Findings and limits, study-wide: The sampled material consisted only of blood, and tissue repertoires are likely to differ.

CDR3 size: 14 residues. CDR1 is MNHEY and CDR2 is SMNVEV in the germline V gene (reference sequence). Between the trimmed V and J ends, which lost 2 bases and 6 bases, there was a span of 11 bases. The rearrangement uses TRBV27 and TRBJ1-5; D remains unclear. The TCR originated in a man between 18 and 29 years old in good health. Some clones in this sample may be carry-over from other donors' samples. The sequenced sample consisted of memory CD4+ T cells from PBMCs. Subset noted: CD45RA-negative fraction. CDR3 region: CASSLAGNAQPQHF. CDR3 in DNA: TGTGCCAGCAGTTTAGCGGGTAACGCTCAGCCCCAGCATTTT.